Below, 14 T cell receptor beta chains from the same sample are listed, as sequenced in a study of CD8+ T cells in alopecia areata. Isolated RNA was reverse transcribed into cDNA used as the sequencing template. Repertoires were generated with immunoSEQ multiplex PCR, while TCRdb's copy carries only in-frame clones and drops some. The data show some 120,000 clones, around 50% seen once. The specimen was NKG2D-low CD8+ T cells sorted from blood. These receptors were obtained from a human donor with alopecia areata.

This clone was recorded only once. The chain joins TRBV30 to TRBJ1-3; D unresolved. The V end lost 2 bases, the J end lost 0 bases, and 11 bases lay between the germline ends. CDR3 length: 15 residues. Germline V gives CDR1 GTSNPN, CDR2 SVGIG (reference sequence). CDR3 protein: CAWSPDTPSGNTIYF. The CDR3 bases are TGTGCCTGGAGTCCCGACACCCCCTCTGGAAACACCATATATTTT. The variable domain in full, completed from reference TRBV30 and TRBJ1-3, reads SQTIHQWPATLVQPVGSPLSLECTVEGTSNPNLYWYRQAAGRGLQLLFYSVGIGQISSEVPQNLSASRPQDRQFILSSKKLLLSDSGFYLCAWSPDTPSGNTIYFGEGSWLTVV.

The gene calls are TRBV29-1 and TRBJ2-6; D perhaps matches TRBD2 (6 bases). The germline V and J ends were trimmed by 0 bases and 4 bases, with 31 bases remaining between them. CDR3 length equals 22 residues. Germline values: CDR1 SQVTM, CDR2 ANQGSEA. The CDR3 DNA follows: TGCAGCGTTGAAGAGTCCGGCTTTATCGCGGGAATCCAAAATTCGGGGGCCAACGTCCTGACTTTC. This encodes CSVEESGFIAGIQNSGANVLTF.

This clone was observed a handful of times. Here the CDR3 DNA reads TGCAGCGTGTGGGGGGACAGGGGAGACACAGATACGCAGTATTTT. This sequence encodes CSVWGDRGDTDTQYF. This chain uses TRBV29-1 with TRBJ2-3; TRBD1 aligns across 10 bases. The V gene's germline CDR1 is SQVTM and CDR2 ANQGSEA. There are 15 residues in the CDR3. Losses at the gene ends were 6 bases for V and 2 bases for J; bases not matched to a gene: 8.

This clone showed up just a few times. The rearrangement uses TRBV7-9 and TRBJ2-1; D remains unclear. Trimming stripped 4 bases from V and 0 bases from J, with 7 bases between. The germline V gene has CDR1 SEHNR and CDR2 FQNEAQ (reference sequence). The CDR3 totals 14 residues. The CDR3 DNA reads TGTGCCAGCAGCTCCAGCAGCTCCTACAATGAGCAGTTCTTC. This translates into CASSSSSSYNEQFF.

This clone was seen a handful of times. Other DNA variants within this sample encode the same CDR3. This sequence joins TRBV28 and TRBJ2-7; a weak D match, TRBD2 (5 bases). This CDR3 is 11 amino acids long. V gave up 2 bases and J gave up 6 bases, with 5 bases separating them. From germline, CDR1 is MDHEN and CDR2 SYDVKM. The CDR3 protein is CASSLGGEQYF. The DNA of the CDR3 is TGTGCCAGCAGTTTAGGAGGCGAGCAGTACTTC.

This clone was recorded only once. The junction does not match germline at one end; this may be a read error. V and J are TRBV5-6 and TRBJ2-7; D unresolved. Germline CDR1 is SGHDT and CDR2 is YYEEEE. The CDR3 loop spans 13 amino acids. The CDR3 region is CASRLAGTYEQYF. The CDR3 DNA reads TGTGCCAGCAGATTGGCCGGCACCTACGAGCAGTACTTC.

The rearrangement links TRBV4-1 to TRBJ2-3, with D hard to call. The ends were cut back, 8 bases at V and 1 base at J, with 1 base in the middle. The CDR3 covers 10 residues. Germline lookup yields CDR1 MGHRA and CDR2 YSYEKL. The CDR3 DNA reads TGCGCCAGCGGCACAGATACGCAGTATTTT. Encoded protein: CASGTDTQYF.

The V gene is TRBV29-1, the J gene TRBJ1-1; D unresolved. Germline lookup yields CDR1 SQVTM and CDR2 ANQGSEA. V dropped 3 bases and J dropped 3 bases, with 5 bases sitting between them. The length of the CDR3 is 11 residues. This CDR3 reads CSVEGYTEAFF. The DNA of the CDR3 is TGCAGCGTTGAGGGATACACTGAAGCTTTCTTT.

The CDR3 DNA reads as TGTGCCAGCAGCGTTGCCAGGGGGCAGTACAATGAGCAGTTCTTC. It is translated as CASSVARGQYNEQFF. The V and J genes are TRBV9 and TRBJ2-1; 8 nucleotides line up with TRBD1. The V gene's germline CDR1 is SGDLS and CDR2 YYNGEE. With 2 bases clipped from V and 4 bases from J, the junction kept 5 bases outside the gene matches. This CDR3 has 15 residues.

The chain is built from TRBV6-5 and TRBJ2-7; D gene ambiguous. This CDR3 is built from 13 residues. Per germline, CDR1 MNHEY and CDR2 SVGAGI. Trimming pared 1 base from V and 6 bases from J, leaving 10 bases between. CDR3 coding DNA: TGTGCCAGCAGTTACTTCGATGGCGGCGAGCAGTACTTC. Its translation is CASSYFDGGEQYF.

As for this clone: Distinct nucleotide sequences in the sample also encode this CDR3. V gene TRBV28 combines with J gene TRBJ2-5, with no clear D. CDR3 size: 13 residues. V was clipped by 5 bases and J by 1 base, with 8 bases between them. In germline, CDR1 is MDHEN, CDR2 SYDVKM. CDR3 amino acids: CASSPRTQETQYF. The CDR3 coding sequence is TGTGCCAGCAGTCCCCGGACCCAAGAGACCCAGTACTTC. The full variable domain, in which reference TRBV28 and TRBJ2-5 provide the parts outside the CDR3, is DVKVTQSSRYLVKRTGEKVFLECVQDMDHENMFWYRQDPGLGLRLIYFSYDVKMKEKGDIPEGYSVSREKKERFSLILESASTNQTSMYLCASSPRTQETQYFGPGTRLLVL.

Concerning this clone itself: The identical CDR3 is also encoded by other nucleotide sequences in the sample. The V gene is TRBV27, the J gene TRBJ1-1; D is possibly TRBD1 (6 bases). The CDR3 sequence is 12 residues long. Per the germline V gene, CDR1 is MNHEY and CDR2 is SMNVEV (reference sequence). The V gene lost 5 bases and the J gene lost 4 bases, with 8 bases spanning the gap. CDR3 sequence: CASSRGGTEAFF. CDR3 in DNA: TGTGCCAGCAGTAGGGGGGGCACTGAAGCTTTCTTT.

The chain has TRBV29-1 and TRBJ2-5; 7 nucleotides line up with TRBD2. Germline V gene sequence: CDR1 SQVTM, CDR2 ANQGSEA. The CDR3 runs to 11 residues. J was trimmed by 5 bases and V by 4 bases; bases with no gene match: 1. The CDR3 protein is CSVVAGETQYF. DNA for the CDR3: TGCAGCGTTGTAGCGGGCGAGACCCAGTACTTC.

This clone has just a few counts. The rearrangement uses TRBV29-1 and TRBJ1-4, with D possibly matching TRBD1 (6 bases). The CDR3 covers 13 residues. Germline values: CDR1 SQVTM, CDR2 ANQGSEA. Trimming cost V 7 bases and J 1 base, with 10 bases left between them. This chain's CDR3 is CSAGDGTNEKLFF. DNA for the CDR3: TGCAGCGCAGGGGACGGAACTAATGAAAAACTGTTTTTT.